This TCR beta chain was sequenced during a study of blood T cells in healthy people across ages. Sample-barcoded 5' priming and a J-beta primer mix drove a second PCR of about 6 to 11 cycles. Each single sample gave us at least 2.5 million CDR3-containing paired-end reads. Each CDR3 protein is one row after TCRdb ran MiXCR on the 5' RACE reads. The sample contains hundreds of thousands of distinct CDR3 sequences, under 25% of which appear only once. There were healthy Caucasian individuals from Russia, aged roughly 6 to 90, serving as donors. The amount of total RNA extracted per sample was at least 6 micrograms. CDR3 size: 15 residues. Germline V gives CDR1 SEHNR, CDR2 FQNEAQ (reference sequence). Worth noting for this clonotype: One end of the junction does not line up with germline, which may come from a read error.

The sample taken for sequencing was blood. This clonotype originated in a man between 65 and 80 years old in good health. V gene TRBV7-9 combines with J gene TRBJ2-3, with 7 bases aligning to TRBD2. The chain's CDR3 is CAGSLGGSPTDTQYF. The CDR3 region has the DNA TGTGCCGGCAGCTTAGGCGGGAGCCCCACAGATACGCAGTATTTT.